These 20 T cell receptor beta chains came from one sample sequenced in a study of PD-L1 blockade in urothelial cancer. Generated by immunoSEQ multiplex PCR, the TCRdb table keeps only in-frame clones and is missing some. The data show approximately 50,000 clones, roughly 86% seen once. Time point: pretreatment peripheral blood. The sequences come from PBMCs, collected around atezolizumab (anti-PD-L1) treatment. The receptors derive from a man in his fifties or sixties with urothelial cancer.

The CDR3 sequence is CAWAGTGFVYEQYF. The CDR3 DNA reads as TGTGCCTGGGCAGGAACAGGGTTTGTCTACGAGCAGTACTTC. The V gene is TRBV30, the J gene TRBJ2-7; tentative D call: TRBD1 (6 bases). The CDR3 covers 14 residues. CDR1 and CDR2 from the germline V gene are GTSNPN and SVGIG (reference sequence). Deletions cut 5 bases from V and 3 bases from J, with 17 bases between.

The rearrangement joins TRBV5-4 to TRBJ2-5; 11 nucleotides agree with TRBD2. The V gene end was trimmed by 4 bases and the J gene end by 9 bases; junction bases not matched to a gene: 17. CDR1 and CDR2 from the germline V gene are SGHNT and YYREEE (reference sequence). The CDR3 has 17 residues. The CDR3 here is CASSPTRHSGRAGAQYF. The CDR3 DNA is TGTGCCAGCAGCCCTACACGCCATAGCGGGAGGGCCGGGGCCCAGTACTTC.

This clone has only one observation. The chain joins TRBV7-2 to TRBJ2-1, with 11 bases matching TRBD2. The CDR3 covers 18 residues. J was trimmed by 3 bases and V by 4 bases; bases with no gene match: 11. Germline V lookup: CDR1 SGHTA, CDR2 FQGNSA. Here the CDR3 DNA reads TGTGCCAGCAGCTCCTCGGCGCTAGCGGGAGGATACTACAATGAGCAGTTCTTC. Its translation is CASSSSALAGGYYNEQFF.

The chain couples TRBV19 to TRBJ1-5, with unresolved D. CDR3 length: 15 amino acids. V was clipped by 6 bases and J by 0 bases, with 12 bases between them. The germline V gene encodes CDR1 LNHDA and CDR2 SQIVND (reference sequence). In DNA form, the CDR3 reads TGTGCCAGTAGGGTTAGTTTAATTAGCAATCAGCCCCAGCATTTT. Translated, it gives CASRVSLISNQPQHF.

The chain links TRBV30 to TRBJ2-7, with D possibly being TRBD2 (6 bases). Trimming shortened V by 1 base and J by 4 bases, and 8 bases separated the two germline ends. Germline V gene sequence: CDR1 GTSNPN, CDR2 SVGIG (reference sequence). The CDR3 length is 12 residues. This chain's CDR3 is CAWSGGNYEQYF. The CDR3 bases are TGTGCCTGGAGTGGCGGGAATTACGAGCAGTACTTC.

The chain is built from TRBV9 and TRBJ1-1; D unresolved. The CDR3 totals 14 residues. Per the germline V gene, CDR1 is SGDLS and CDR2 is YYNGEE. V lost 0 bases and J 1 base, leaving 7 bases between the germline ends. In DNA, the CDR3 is TGTGCCAGCAGCGTAGGGCATGAGAACACTGAAGCTTTCTTT. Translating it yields CASSVGHENTEAFF.

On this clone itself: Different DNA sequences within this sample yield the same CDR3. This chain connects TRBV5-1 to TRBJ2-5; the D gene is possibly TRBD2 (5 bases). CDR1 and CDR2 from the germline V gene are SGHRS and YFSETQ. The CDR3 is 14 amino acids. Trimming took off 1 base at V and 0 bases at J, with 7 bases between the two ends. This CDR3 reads CASSLSGDQETQYF. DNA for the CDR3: TGCGCCAGCAGCTTGAGCGGAGACCAAGAGACCCAGTACTTC.

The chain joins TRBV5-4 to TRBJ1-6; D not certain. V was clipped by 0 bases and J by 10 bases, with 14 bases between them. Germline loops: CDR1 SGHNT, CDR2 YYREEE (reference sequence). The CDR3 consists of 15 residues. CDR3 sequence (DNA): TGTGCCAGCAGCTTGGACCGCGCGGGAGGGTCACCCCTCCACTTT. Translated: CASSLDRAGGSPLHF. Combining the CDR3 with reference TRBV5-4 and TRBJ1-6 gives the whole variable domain ETGVTQSPTHLIKTRGQQVTLRCSSQSGHNTVSWYQQALGQGPQFIFQYYREEENGRGNFPPRFSGLQFPNYSSELNVNALELDDSALYLCASSLDRAGGSPLHFGNGTRLTVT.

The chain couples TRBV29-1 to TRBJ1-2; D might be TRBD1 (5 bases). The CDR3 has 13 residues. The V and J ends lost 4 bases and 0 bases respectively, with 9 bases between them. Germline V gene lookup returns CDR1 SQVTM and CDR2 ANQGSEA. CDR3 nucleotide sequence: TGCAGCGTTGCTGGGGGGACTAACTATGGCTACACCTTC. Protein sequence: CSVAGGTNYGYTF.

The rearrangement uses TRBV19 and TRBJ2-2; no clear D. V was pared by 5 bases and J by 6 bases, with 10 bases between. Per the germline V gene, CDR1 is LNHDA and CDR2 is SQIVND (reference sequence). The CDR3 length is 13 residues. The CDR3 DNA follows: TGTGCCAGTAGTTCCCGGGTGCCCGGGGAGCTGTTTTTT. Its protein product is CASSSRVPGELFF.

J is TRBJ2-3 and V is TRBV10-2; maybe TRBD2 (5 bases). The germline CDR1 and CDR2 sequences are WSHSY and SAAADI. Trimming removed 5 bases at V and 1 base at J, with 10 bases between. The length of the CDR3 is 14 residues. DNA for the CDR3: TGCGCCAGCAGTAGGACTGGGCGCACAGATACGCAGTATTTT. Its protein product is CASSRTGRTDTQYF.

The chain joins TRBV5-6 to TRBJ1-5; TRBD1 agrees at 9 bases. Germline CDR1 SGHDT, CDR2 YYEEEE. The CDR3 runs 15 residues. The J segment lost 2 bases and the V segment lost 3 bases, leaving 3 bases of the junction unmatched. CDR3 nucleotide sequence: TGTGCCAGCAGCTCCTGGACAGGGGGCAATCAGCCCCAGCATTTT. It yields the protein CASSSWTGGNQPQHF.

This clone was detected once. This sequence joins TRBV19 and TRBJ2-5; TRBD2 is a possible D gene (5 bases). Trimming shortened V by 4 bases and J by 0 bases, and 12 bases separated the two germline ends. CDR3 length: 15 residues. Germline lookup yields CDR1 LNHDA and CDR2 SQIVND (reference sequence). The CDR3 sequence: CASSNQPGNQETQYF. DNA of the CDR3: TGTGCCAGTAGTAATCAGCCGGGAAACCAAGAGACCCAGTACTTC.

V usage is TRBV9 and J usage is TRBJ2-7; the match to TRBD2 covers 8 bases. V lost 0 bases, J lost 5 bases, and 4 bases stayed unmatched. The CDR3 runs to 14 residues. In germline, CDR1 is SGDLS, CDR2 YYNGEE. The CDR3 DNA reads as TGTGCCAGCAGCGTAGCGGGAGGGCGGAACGAGCAGTACTTC. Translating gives CASSVAGGRNEQYF.

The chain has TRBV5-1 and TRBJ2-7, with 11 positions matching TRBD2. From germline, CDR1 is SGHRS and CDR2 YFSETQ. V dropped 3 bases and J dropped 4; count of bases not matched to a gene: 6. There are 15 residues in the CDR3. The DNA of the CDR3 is TGCGCCAGCAGCTCTACCGGGACTAGCGGTTACGAGCAGTACTTC. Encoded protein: CASSSTGTSGYEQYF.

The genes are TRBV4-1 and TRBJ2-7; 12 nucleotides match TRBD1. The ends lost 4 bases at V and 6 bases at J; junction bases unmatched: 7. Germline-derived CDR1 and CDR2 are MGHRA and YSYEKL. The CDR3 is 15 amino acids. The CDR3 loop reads CASSPTGTGGFEQYF. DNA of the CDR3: TGCGCCAGCAGCCCAACCGGGACAGGGGGCTTCGAGCAGTACTTC.

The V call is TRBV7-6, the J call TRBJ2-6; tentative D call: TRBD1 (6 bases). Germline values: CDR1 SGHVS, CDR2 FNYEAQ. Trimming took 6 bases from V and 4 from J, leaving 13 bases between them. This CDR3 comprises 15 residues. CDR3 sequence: CASSSGDPGANVLTF. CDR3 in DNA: TGTGCCAGCAGTTCAGGGGACCCCGGGGCCAACGTCCTGACTTTC.

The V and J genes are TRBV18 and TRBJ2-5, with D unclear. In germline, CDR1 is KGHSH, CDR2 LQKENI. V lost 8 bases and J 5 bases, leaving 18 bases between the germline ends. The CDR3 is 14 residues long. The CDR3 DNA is TGTGCCAGCGTTAAGGAGAATGTGCGCGAGACCCAGTACTTC. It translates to CASVKENVRETQYF.

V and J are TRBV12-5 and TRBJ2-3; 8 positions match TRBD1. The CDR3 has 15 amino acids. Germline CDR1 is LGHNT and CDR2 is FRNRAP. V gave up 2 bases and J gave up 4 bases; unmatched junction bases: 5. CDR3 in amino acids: CASGLYSGGADTQYF. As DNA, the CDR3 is TGTGCTAGTGGTTTGTACTCAGGGGGCGCAGATACGCAGTATTTT.

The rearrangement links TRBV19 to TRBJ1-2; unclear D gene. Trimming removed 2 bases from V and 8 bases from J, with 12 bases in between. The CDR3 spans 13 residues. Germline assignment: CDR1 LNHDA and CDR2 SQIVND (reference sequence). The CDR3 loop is CASSIQEDRGYTF. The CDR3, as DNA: TGTGCCAGTAGTATACAGGAAGACCGAGGCTACACCTTC.